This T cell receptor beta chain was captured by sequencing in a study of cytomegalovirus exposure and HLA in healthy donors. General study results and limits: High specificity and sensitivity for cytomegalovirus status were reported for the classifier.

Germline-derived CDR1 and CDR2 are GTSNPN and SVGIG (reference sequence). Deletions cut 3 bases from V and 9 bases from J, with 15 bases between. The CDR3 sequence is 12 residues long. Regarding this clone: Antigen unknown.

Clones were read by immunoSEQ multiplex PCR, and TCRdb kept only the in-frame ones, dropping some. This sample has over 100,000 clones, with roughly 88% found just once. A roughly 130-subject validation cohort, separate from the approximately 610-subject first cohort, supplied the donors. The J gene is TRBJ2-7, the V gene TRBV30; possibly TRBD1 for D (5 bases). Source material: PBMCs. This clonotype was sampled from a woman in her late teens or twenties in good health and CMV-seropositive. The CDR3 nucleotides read TGTGCCTGGAGCGCCGACAGAAGAACGCAGTACTTC. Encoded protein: CAWSADRRTQYF.